The source of this T cell receptor beta chain is a study of T-cell reconstitution after alpha-beta-depleted transplantation in children. Unique molecular identifiers were incorporated into the prepared TCRbeta library. TCRdb re-called the PCR reads with MiXCR, one entry per CDR3 protein. The sample yields around 600,000 distinct CDR3 sequences, roughly 10% seen once. This clonotype was found many times. V lost 5 bases and J lost 2, with 10 bases in between. This CDR3 has 14 residues. Looked up from germline, CDR1 is ENHRY and CDR2 is SYGVKD. The origin of this receptor is a human donor who donated a stem cell graft to a child with acute myeloid leukemia. The V call is TRBV10-3, the J call TRBJ2-1; tentatively, D is TRBD2 (5 bases). Specimen: PBMCs from the stem cell graft donor, collected from the stem cell graft. The CDR3 protein is CAISSDYPYNEQFF. CDR3 DNA sequence: TGTGCCATCAGTAGCGACTACCCCTACAATGAGCAGTTCTTC.